Below, 20 T cell receptor beta chains from the same sample are listed, as sequenced in a study of shared clonotypes between healthy human individuals. CD45RO negativity and positive selection for CCR7 defined naive CD8 cells, a population that excluded terminally differentiated effector memory CD45RA+ cells. Clones were read by immunoSEQ multiplex PCR, and TCRdb kept only the in-frame ones, dropping some. This table has about 800,000 clones, 90% to 98% appearing once. Sequenced material: naive CD8+ T cells sorted from blood. These receptors were obtained from a young man in good health.

As regards this clone: The same CDR3 also results from other DNA sequences found in this sample. The CDR3 here is CASSLGATGELFF. DNA for the CDR3: TGTGCCAGCAGTTTAGGGGCCACCGGGGAGCTGTTTTTT. This rearrangement joins TRBV27 to TRBJ2-2; perhaps TRBD1 as D (5 bases). The ends were cut back, 2 bases at V and 4 bases at J, with 5 bases in the middle. The CDR3 contains 13 residues. Germline V gene sequence: CDR1 MNHEY, CDR2 SMNVEV (reference sequence).

The chain employs TRBV5-1 and TRBJ2-3, with D unclear. V was shortened by 0 bases and J by 0 bases, with 8 bases between the two germline ends. The CDR3 length is 15 residues. Germline V gives CDR1 SGHRS, CDR2 YFSETQ. CDR3 bases: TGCGCCAGCAGCTTGGACCATCCAAGCACAGATACGCAGTATTTT. Its protein is CASSLDHPSTDTQYF.

The chain is built from TRBV2 and TRBJ2-7; 7 bases line up with TRBD2. Trimming cost V 0 bases and J 3 bases; bases outside gene matches: 5. The germline V gene has CDR1 SNHLY and CDR2 FYNNEI. This CDR3 is 15 amino acids long. The CDR3 DNA sequence: TGTGCCAGCAGTGAAGCGGCGGGAGTCGTCTACGAGCAGTACTTC. It yields the protein CASSEAAGVVYEQYF.

This clone was counted a single time. The chain couples TRBV18 to TRBJ2-7, with a tentative D call TRBD2 (7 bases). Germline CDR1 is KGHSH and CDR2 is LQKENI. V lost 1 base and J 3 bases, leaving 13 bases between the germline ends. The CDR3 loop spans 15 amino acids. In DNA form, the CDR3 reads TGTGCCAGCTCACCACGGGAGGGGGGGCTCTACGAGCAGTACTTC. It specifies CASSPREGGLYEQYF. Together with reference TRBV18 and TRBJ2-7, the CDR3 gives the full variable domain: NAGVMQNPRHLVRRRGQEARLRCSPMKGHSHVYWYRQLPEEGLKFMVYLQKENIIDESGMPKERFSAEFPKEGPSILRIQQVVRGDSAAYFCASSPREGGLYEQYFGPGTRLTVT.

The rearrangement joins TRBV30 to TRBJ1-1; possibly TRBD1 for D (6 bases). Looked up from germline, CDR1 is GTSNPN and CDR2 is SVGIG (reference sequence). The CDR3 is made up of 13 amino acids. The V gene lost 4 bases and the J gene lost 3 bases, with 12 bases spanning the gap. DNA for the CDR3: TGTGCCTGGATTGAACAGGGCCACACTGAAGCTTTCTTT. Translation gives CAWIEQGHTEAFF.

The J gene is TRBJ2-2, the V gene TRBV7-6; D is unresolved. V was clipped by 8 bases and J by 2 bases, with 6 bases between them. The CDR3 sequence is 12 residues long. Per germline, CDR1 SGHVS and CDR2 FNYEAQ. CDR3 in amino acids: CASRENTGELFF. Here the CDR3 DNA reads TGTGCCAGCCGCGAAAACACCGGGGAGCTGTTTTTT.

The V call is TRBV9, the J call TRBJ2-1; 10 nucleotides match TRBD2. The CDR3 extends over 16 amino acids. Germline V gene data show CDR1 as SGDLS and CDR2 as YYNGEE. V gave up 3 bases and J gave up 4 bases; unmatched junction bases: 7. DNA of the CDR3: TGTGCCAGCAGCGGACCCGGGACTAGCGTTTACAATGAGCAGTTCTTC. Translated: CASSGPGTSVYNEQFF.

This sequence joins TRBV7-3 and TRBJ2-5, with 11 nucleotides matching TRBD2. V trimming: 6 bases; J trimming: 6 bases; junction bases outside the gene matches: 6. The germline CDR1 and CDR2 sequences are SGHTA and FQGTGA. CDR3 length: 14 amino acids. The CDR3 sequence is CASSLTSGIQTQYF. The CDR3 coding sequence is TGTGCCAGCAGTTTGACTAGCGGGATTCAGACCCAGTACTTC.

The chain links TRBV30 to TRBJ2-5, with a tentative D call TRBD1 (5 bases). Germline CDR1 GTSNPN, CDR2 SVGIG (reference sequence). With 0 bases removed from V and 5 bases from J, the gap between germline ends came to 16 bases. The CDR3 covers 15 residues. CDR3: CAWSVSVAPGETQYF. The CDR3 nucleotides read TGTGCCTGGAGTGTAAGCGTGGCTCCAGGGGAGACCCAGTACTTC.

The gene calls are TRBV28 and TRBJ1-2; D possibly corresponds to TRBD1 (6 bases). CDR3 length: 14 residues. Germline CDR1 MDHEN, CDR2 SYDVKM. With 5 bases removed from V and 5 bases from J, the gap between germline ends came to 15 bases. In DNA form, the CDR3 reads TGTGCCAGCAGTCTGACAGGTTCTTGGTATGGCTACACCTTC. As protein: CASSLTGSWYGYTF.

The DNA for the CDR3 is TGTGCCAGCAGTGCACTAGCGGAAGAGACCCAGTACTTC. Translating it yields CASSALAEETQYF. This rearrangement joins TRBV27 to TRBJ2-5; TRBD2 matches 8 bases. CDR1 MNHEY and CDR2 SMNVEV come from the germline V gene (reference sequence). Germline trimming cut 5 bases from V and 3 bases from J; bases unmatched to any gene: 2. The CDR3 has 13 residues.

The rearrangement links TRBV30 to TRBJ1-1; unclear D gene. CDR1 GTSNPN and CDR2 SVGIG come from the germline V gene (reference sequence). The CDR3 has 14 residues. The V end lost 0 bases, the J end lost 1 base, and 9 bases lay between the germline ends. The CDR3 protein is CAWSVRVENTEAFF. Written as DNA, the CDR3 is TGTGCCTGGAGTGTACGGGTGGAGAACACTGAAGCTTTCTTT.

The chain joins TRBV13 to TRBJ2-7; 8 bases map to TRBD2. V trimming: 2 bases; J trimming: 5 bases; junction bases outside the gene matches: 8. CDR1 and CDR2 from the germline V gene are PRHDT and FYEKMQ (reference sequence). This CDR3 is built from 15 residues. Written as DNA, the CDR3 is TGTGCCAGCAGCTTAAGCGGGAGAGGGGTCCACGAGCAGTACTTC. This translates into CASSLSGRGVHEQYF.

The V gene is TRBV11-2, the J gene TRBJ2-1; 13 bases map to TRBD2. CDR1 and CDR2 (germline): SGHAT, FQNNGV. Trimming removed 5 bases from V and 10 bases from J; junction bases left unmatched: 11. The CDR3 totals 16 residues. The CDR3 reads CASSPRTSGRSWEQFF. The CDR3 DNA is TGTGCCAGCAGCCCAAGGACTAGCGGGAGAAGTTGGGAGCAGTTCTTC.

The chain combines TRBV10-2 with TRBJ2-3, with D perhaps assigned TRBD1 or TRBD2 (5 bases each). The CDR3 covers 15 residues. V lost 7 bases and J 1 base, leaving 15 bases between the germline ends. Germline V CDR1 and CDR2: WSHSY, SAAADI. The CDR3 spells CASTTGQVGTDTQYF. CDR3 in DNA: TGCGCCAGCACCACGGGGCAGGTCGGCACAGATACGCAGTATTTT.

This clone was counted a single time. V and J are TRBV15 and TRBJ2-1; 7 bases are a match to TRBD2. V shed 1 base and J 4 bases; nucleotides not matched to a gene: 4. The CDR3 covers 15 residues. Looked up from germline, CDR1 is LNHNV and CDR2 is YYDKDF (reference sequence). CDR3 nucleotides: TGTGCCACCAGCAGAGGAGGGGAGGGATACAATGAGCAGTTCTTC. Translated, it gives CATSRGGEGYNEQFF.

The V and J genes are TRBV29-1 and TRBJ2-3; 7 bases line up with TRBD1. V was pared by 7 bases and J by 2 bases, with 9 bases of the junction left unmatched. The CDR3 length is 14 residues. Germline assignment: CDR1 SQVTM and CDR2 ANQGSEA. The chain's CDR3 is CSAESGTVTDTQYF. CDR3 in DNA: TGCAGCGCCGAATCTGGGACAGTCACAGATACGCAGTATTTT.

The chain links TRBV7-9 to TRBJ2-3; TRBD1 matches at 9 bases. V lost 5 bases and J lost 10; bases outside the gene matches: 13. The V gene's germline CDR1 is SEHNR and CDR2 FQNEAQ (reference sequence). The CDR3 contains 15 residues. CDR3 region: CASSPGTGTRGSQYF. The DNA for the CDR3 is TGTGCCAGCAGCCCCGGGACAGGGACTCGGGGTTCGCAGTATTTT.

The chain employs TRBV28 and TRBJ1-1; 8 positions match TRBD1. The V segment lost 2 bases and the J segment 5 bases; nucleotides outside the gene matches: 7. Germline assignment: CDR1 MDHEN and CDR2 SYDVKM. This CDR3 is 15 amino acids long. The DNA for the CDR3 is TGTGCCAGCAGTTTACCTCCAGGGGGCGCGACTGAAGCTTTCTTT. Amino acids: CASSLPPGGATEAFF.

V usage is TRBV6-4 and J usage is TRBJ2-1; TRBD2 matches at 10 bases. Trimming at V came to 3 bases and at J to 9 bases, leaving 8 bases not matched to a gene. The CDR3 covers 15 residues. Germline CDR1 MRHNA, CDR2 SNTAGT. Here the CDR3 reads CASSDGLAGVGEQFF. The CDR3 region has the DNA TGTGCCAGCAGTGATGGGCTAGCGGGAGTCGGTGAGCAGTTCTTC.